This TCR beta chain was profiled in a study of T cell responses to AZD1222 COVID-19 vaccine. Broader study findings: The study identified only five to seven AZD1222 recipients as seropositive at baseline. White British people made up most donors, females outnumbered males, and clonal diversity was possibly underestimated.

Worth noting for this clone: Antigen specificity is unknown.

Assay used: immunoSEQ multiplex PCR; TCRdb lists only in-frame clones, some missing. The sample has around 140,000 clones, roughly nine tenths seen once. Trimming took 3 bases from V and 7 from J; bases not matched to a gene: 2. The CDR3 length is 15 residues. Germline loops: CDR1 SGHTA, CDR2 FQGNSA. The receptor's source is an adult who received the AZD1222 COVID-19 vaccine. The chain carries TRBV7-2 and TRBJ2-1; 14 bases line up with TRBD2. Sequencing used peripheral blood, obtained 28 days after the second AZD1222 dose. The CDR3 bases are TGTGCCAGCAGCTTTAGACTAGCGGGAGGGAATGAGCAGTTCTTC. Amino acids: CASSFRLAGGNEQFF.